This T cell receptor beta chain came from a study of CD8 T cells in ankylosing spondylitis. As the method for making TCR beta libraries, quantitative 5'-RACE with molecular barcodes was used. Each CDR3 protein gets one entry after TCRdb re-called the 5' RACE reads with MiXCR. The profile shows about 200,000 distinct CDR3 sequences, roughly 26% of them singletons. Points from the study as a whole: Some of these motif variants have turned up before, in reports on reactive arthritis synovial fluid and blood. Significant enrichment of disease-linked clones was reported in matched ankylosing spondylitis synovial fluid.

The CDR3 extends over 15 amino acids. The trim removed 4 bases at V and 1 base at J, leaving 7 bases unmatched. Germline CDR1 and CDR2: SGHRS and YFSETQ. Worth noting for this clonotype: Its antigen is undetermined.

The chain uses TRBV5-1 and TRBJ1-1; TRBD1 agrees at 7 bases. The origin of this receptor is a male donor with ankylosing spondylitis or in good health (not recorded which). Material for sequencing was blood, either unsorted or a sorted T cell fraction (not recorded which). The CDR3 DNA sequence: TGCGCCAGCAGCCCGAGACAGGGAAGGAACACTGAAGCTTTCTTT. Its protein is CASSPRQGRNTEAFF.